Shown below are 27 T cell receptor beta chains from a single sample sequenced in a study of blood T cells in healthy people across ages. A second PCR of roughly 7 to 11 cycles used a sample-barcoded 5' primer and a J-beta primer mix. TCRdb reprocessed the 5' RACE reads with MiXCR, giving one entry per CDR3 protein. Of fewer than 950,000 distinct CDR3 sequences listed, 50% to 65% were seen once; the top ten hold roughly two fifths. The sample consisted of blood. The receptors shown here come from an older man in good health.

Turning to this clonotype: At one end the junction does not follow the germline gene, possibly because of a read error. The CDR3 nucleotides are TGTGCCAGCACAAGCGGGACAGGGTCCCTCTCTGAAAACACCATATATTTT. Its protein product is CASTSGTGSLSENTIYF. The genes are TRBV6-6 and TRBJ1-3; 9 bases fit TRBD1. This CDR3 is built from 17 residues. Germline V gene data show CDR1 as MNHNY and CDR2 as SVGAGI (reference sequence).

The chain recombines TRBV6-6 with TRBJ2-5; TRBD1 matches 8 bases. The CDR3 runs 15 residues. The germline gives CDR1 MNHNY, CDR2 SVGAGI (reference sequence). V lost 7 bases, J lost 11 bases, and 18 bases stayed unmatched. As DNA, the CDR3 is TGTGCCAGCACCTTGGGCGGACAGGGATACAATGAGCAGTACTTC. Protein product: CASTLGGQGYNEQYF.

The chain employs TRBV29-1 and TRBJ2-5; 15 bases are shared with TRBD2. Germline CDR1 is SQVTM and CDR2 is ANQGSEA. The CDR3 extends over 16 amino acids. V shed 0 bases, J shed 11 bases, and the junction held 10 bases outside the gene matches. The CDR3 bases are TGCAGCGTTGAAGACCGGACTAGCGGGAGGGGGAATGAGCAGTACTTC. As protein: CSVEDRTSGRGNEQYF.

The chain links TRBV13 to TRBJ2-7; D gene ambiguous. Germline CDR1 reads PRHDT; CDR2 reads FYEKMQ (reference sequence). CDR3 length: 12 residues. Trimming removed 6 bases from V and 4 bases from J, with 10 bases in between. CDR3 amino acids: CASSPYGYEQYF. DNA of the CDR3: TGTGCCAGCAGTCCGTACGGGTACGAGCAGTACTTC.

V gene TRBV5-1 combines with J gene TRBJ2-5; D might be TRBD1 (6 bases). Trimming cost V 7 bases and J 4 bases, with 11 bases left between them. This CDR3 spans 12 amino acids. Germline V gene data show CDR1 as SGHRS and CDR2 as YFSETQ. The CDR3 bases are TGCGCCAGCTACAGGGTCCCAGAGACCCAGTACTTC. Translated: CASYRVPETQYF.

The V call is TRBV29-1, the J call TRBJ1-1, with 9 nucleotides matching TRBD1. The CDR3 totals 17 residues. Germline V CDR1 and CDR2: SQVTM, ANQGSEA. The V gene end was trimmed by 3 bases and the J gene end by 3 bases; junction bases not matched to a gene: 14. The CDR3 sequence: CSVDVLGFRTGDTEAFF. The CDR3, as DNA: TGCAGCGTTGATGTTCTTGGGTTTCGGACAGGGGACACTGAAGCTTTCTTT.

The V gene is TRBV5-1, the J gene TRBJ2-5; TRBD1 aligns across 8 bases. Germline CDR1 reads SGHRS; CDR2 reads YFSETQ. The CDR3 consists of 17 residues. V dropped 4 bases and J dropped 2; count of bases not matched to a gene: 13. The CDR3 DNA sequence: TGCGCCAGCAGCACTCAGCCCGGGACAGGTGGTCAAGAGACCCAGTACTTC. Protein product: CASSTQPGTGGQETQYF. Full variable domain (remainder filled in from reference TRBV5-1 and TRBJ2-5): KAGVTQTPRYLIKTRGQQVTLSCSPISGHRSVSWYQQTPGQGLQFLFEYFSETQRNKGNFPGRFSGRQFSNSRSEMNVSTLELGDSALYLCASSTQPGTGGQETQYFGPGTRLLVL.

This clonotype was observed a few times. The gene calls are TRBV5-5 and TRBJ2-7; TRBD2 is a possible D gene (5 bases). V dropped 0 bases and J dropped 6 bases, with 13 bases sitting between them. This CDR3 has 14 amino acids. CDR1 is SGHKS, CDR2 YYEKEE, per germline (reference sequence). DNA for the CDR3: TGTGCCAGCAGCTTGGCGTTTCTAGCAGGCGAGCAGTACTTC. It codes for CASSLAFLAGEQYF.

The chain joins TRBV27 to TRBJ1-2; D perhaps matches TRBD1 (5 bases). The CDR3 loop spans 15 amino acids. Between the trimmed V and J ends, which lost 5 bases and 4 bases, there was a span of 17 bases. CDR1 MNHEY and CDR2 SMNVEV come from the germline V gene (reference sequence). The CDR3 is CASSPRMAGGYGYTF. Written as DNA, the CDR3 is TGTGCCAGCAGTCCGCGGATGGCGGGGGGCTATGGCTACACCTTC.

V is TRBV7-3 and J is TRBJ2-3; D may be TRBD1 or TRBD2 (5 bases each). CDR1 is SGHTA, CDR2 FQGTGA, per germline. Trimming shortened V by 4 bases and J by 4 bases, and 21 bases separated the two germline ends. The CDR3 has 17 amino acids. Here the CDR3 reads CASSSGREGSSSDTQYF. The CDR3 nucleotides are TGTGCCAGCAGCTCCGGCCGCGAGGGGTCTAGTTCAGATACGCAGTATTTT.

The chain links TRBV7-2 to TRBJ2-1; the D gene is possibly TRBD2 (6 bases). Germline V CDR1 and CDR2: SGHTA, FQGNSA. This CDR3 comprises 15 residues. V was pared by 1 base and J by 1 base, with 8 bases between. The CDR3 DNA sequence: TGTGCCAGCAGCTTAGTAGCGGATTCCTACAATGAGCAGTTCTTC. It codes for CASSLVADSYNEQFF.

The chain carries TRBV6-6 and TRBJ2-3; 9 bases match TRBD2. V trimming: 8 bases; J trimming: 2 bases; junction bases outside the gene matches: 8. Germline CDR1 and CDR2: MNHNY and SVGAGI (reference sequence). There are 15 residues in the CDR3. The CDR3: CASGPLAGLTDTQYF. The CDR3 nucleotides are TGTGCCAGCGGGCCACTAGCGGGCCTCACAGATACGCAGTATTTT.

The chain couples TRBV5-1 to TRBJ2-1; no reliable D call. The DNA end lines up better with TRBJ2-7; the J call may be wrong. CDR3 length: 16 amino acids. Germline V gene lookup returns CDR1 SGHRS and CDR2 YFSETQ. The CDR3 region is CASSLVGQPNYNEQYF. CDR3 bases: TGCGCCAGCAGCTTGGTCGGTCAGCCAAACTACAATGAGCAGTACTTC.

This chain connects TRBV6-1 to TRBJ2-3, with TRBD2 matching over 8 bases. CDR3 length equals 16 residues. CDR1 and CDR2 from the germline V gene are MNHNS and SASEGT. V shed 5 bases, J shed 3 bases, and the junction held 10 bases outside the gene matches. DNA for the CDR3: TGTGCCAGCAGTAAAGGGTGGCGGGAGGCTACAGATACGCAGTATTTT. Its translation is CASSKGWREATDTQYF.

A single count supports this clonotype. The chain couples TRBV6-1 to TRBJ2-7; D remains ambiguous. The end of the DNA is better explained by TRBJ2-4, so the J call may be wrong. The CDR3 has 12 amino acids. Germline CDR1 and CDR2: MNHNS and SASEGT. CDR3 loop: CASSSQTDIQYF. The CDR3 DNA sequence: TGTGCCAGCAGTTCCCAGACGGACATTCAGTACTTC.

This chain links TRBV7-8 with TRBJ2-5; TRBD2 aligns across 15 bases. Looked up from germline, CDR1 is SGHVS and CDR2 is FQNEAQ. The CDR3 loop spans 16 amino acids. V lost 3 bases, J lost 7 bases, and 6 bases stayed unmatched. DNA of the CDR3: TGTGCCAGCAGCTTCCAGCCGGGACTAGCGGGAGGGACCCAGTACTTC. Translated: CASSFQPGLAGGTQYF. The variable domain in full, with the rest retrieved from reference TRBV7-8 and TRBJ2-5, is GAGVSQSPRYKVAKRGQDVALRCDPISGHVSLFWYQQALGQGPEFLTYFQNEAQLDKSGLPSDRFFAERPEGSVSTLKIQRTQQEDSAVYLCASSFQPGLAGGTQYFGPGTRLLVL.

This rearrangement joins TRBV6-2 or TRBV6-3 to TRBJ1-1; no clear D gene. In germline, CDR1 is MNHEY, CDR2 SVGEGT. CDR3 length equals 13 residues. Trimming removed 3 bases from V and 1 base from J, with 6 bases in between. The CDR3 spells CASSYKGNTEAFF. In nucleotides, the CDR3 is TGTGCCAGCAGTTATAAGGGGAACACTGAAGCTTTCTTT.

This chain connects TRBV6-5 to TRBJ2-3, with 15 bases lining up with TRBD2. CDR1 is MNHEY, CDR2 SVGAGI, per germline. V was clipped by 2 bases and J by 0 bases; unmatched bases: 6. This CDR3 comprises 19 residues. The CDR3 here is CASSYQGTSGRPSTDTQYF. The CDR3 coding sequence is TGTGCCAGCAGTTACCAAGGGACTAGCGGGAGGCCTAGCACAGATACGCAGTATTTT.

V usage is TRBV27 and J usage is TRBJ2-7; 8 nucleotides match TRBD2. Trimming took 4 bases from V and 0 from J; bases not matched to a gene: 17. The germline V gene has CDR1 MNHEY and CDR2 SMNVEV (reference sequence). The CDR3 is 19 amino acids. The CDR3 loop is CASSSPPPGLGRSSYEQYF. The CDR3 DNA sequence: TGTGCCAGCAGTTCCCCTCCACCGGGACTAGGACGGAGCTCCTACGAGCAGTACTTC.

On this clonotype itself: An end of the junction does not agree with germline; a read error may underlie this. The rearrangement links TRBV28 to TRBJ2-4, with D unresolved. Germline CDR1 MDHEN, CDR2 SYDVKM. The CDR3 totals 15 residues. CDR3 sequence reads: CASSTLLIAKTIQYF. The DNA of the CDR3 is TGTGCCAGCAGTACCTTACTTATAGCCAAAACCATTCAGTACTTC.

This clonotype has a count of ten or more. This rearrangement joins TRBV7-9 to TRBJ2-1; 8 bases map to TRBD1. CDR1 SEHNR and CDR2 FQNEAQ come from the germline V gene (reference sequence). The CDR3 has 14 residues. Trimming at V came to 5 bases and at J to 8 bases, leaving 8 bases not matched to a gene. CDR3 protein: CASSQGAAGHEQFF. In DNA form, the CDR3 reads TGTGCCAGCAGCCAGGGGGCAGCCGGCCATGAGCAGTTCTTC.

CDR3 in amino acids: CASSTASSGANVLTF. The CDR3 DNA is TGCGCCAGCTCCACCGCGAGCTCTGGGGCCAACGTCCTGACTTTC. This chain uses TRBV5-1 with TRBJ2-6; D is unresolved. Germline lookup yields CDR1 SGHRS and CDR2 YFSETQ. The CDR3 is 15 residues long. Trimming took 7 bases from V and 0 from J, leaving 11 bases between them.

V gene TRBV7-8 combines with J gene TRBJ2-1; TRBD1 might be the D (5 bases). Trimming left V 5 bases short and J 0 bases short, with 14 bases between. The CDR3 runs 16 residues. Germline V lookup: CDR1 SGHVS, CDR2 FQNEAQ. The CDR3, as DNA: TGTGCCAGCAGCCCCCGATCAGGGCTCTCCTACAATGAGCAGTTCTTC. Its translation is CASSPRSGLSYNEQFF.

The DNA for the CDR3 is TGTGCCAGCAGTCGTACTAGGGGACAGGGCGGCGGTGAGCAGTTCTTC. Residues: CASSRTRGQGGGEQFF. The chain joins TRBV6-6 to TRBJ2-1; 9 bases fit TRBD1. The CDR3 extends over 16 amino acids. Germline CDR1 MNHNY, CDR2 SVGAGI (reference sequence). Germline trimming cut 5 bases from V and 9 bases from J; bases unmatched to any gene: 14.

The chain has TRBV19 and TRBJ2-7; TRBD2 matches 8 bases. The CDR3 is 15 amino acids. J lost 4 bases, V lost 6 bases, and 11 bases had no gene match. Per germline, CDR1 LNHDA and CDR2 SQIVND (reference sequence). The CDR3 reads CASSSPAGGWYEQYF. The CDR3 DNA reads as TGTGCCAGTAGCAGCCCCGCGGGAGGTTGGTACGAGCAGTACTTC.

V usage is TRBV25-1 and J usage is TRBJ1-2, with D hard to call. The V gene's germline CDR1 is MGHDK and CDR2 SYGVNS. The germline V and J ends were trimmed by 7 bases and 4 bases, with 13 bases remaining between them. This CDR3 has 13 amino acids. For the CDR3, the DNA is TGTGCCAGCAATGGACGAGGGTTCTATGGCTACACCTTC. Protein sequence: CASNGRGFYGYTF.

The chain combines TRBV29-1 with TRBJ2-5; 10 nucleotides agree with TRBD2. Germline loops: CDR1 SQVTM, CDR2 ANQGSEA. The CDR3 contains 15 residues. With V trimmed by 2 bases and J by 5 bases, 8 bases remained unmatched. The CDR3 bases are TGCAGCGTTGAACGGCTAGCGGGAGCCTCGGAGACCCAGTACTTC. Translated: CSVERLAGASETQYF.